This passage covers 31 T cell receptor beta chains from one sample sequenced in a study of response to subunit inactivated influenza vaccine. TCRdb processed the RT-PCR reads anew with MiXCR; each CDR3 protein has one entry. The data show 250,000 to 350,000 distinct CDR3 sequences, over 20% seen once. The specimen comprised PBMCs from blood, sampled less than 22 months after vaccination. These receptors were taken from a man aged 50-75 years who received an inactivated influenza vaccine.

Many counts were recorded for this clonotype. The V gene is TRBV4-3, the J gene TRBJ1-4; 8 nucleotides align to TRBD1. After removal of 2 bases from V and 3 bases from J, the junction contained 8 bases not matched to a gene. CDR1 is LGHNA and CDR2 is YSLEER in the germline V gene. CDR3 length equals 17 residues. CDR3 bases: TGCGCCAGCAGCCAATCCTCAGGACAGGGCCCTAATGAAAAACTGTTTTTT. Translated: CASSQSSGQGPNEKLFF.

The genes are TRBV28 and TRBJ2-2, with D possibly being TRBD1 (5 bases). Germline loops: CDR1 MDHEN, CDR2 SYDVKM. The V gene lost 8 bases and the J gene lost 7 bases, with 20 bases spanning the gap. CDR3 size: 15 residues. Written as DNA, the CDR3 is TGTGCCAGCGCCGCATGGCAGGGCCGGTTCGGGGAGCTGTTTTTT. Its protein product is CASAAWQGRFGELFF. Combining the CDR3 with reference TRBV28 and TRBJ2-2 gives the whole variable domain DVKVTQSSRYLVKRTGEKVFLECVQDMDHENMFWYRQDPGLGLRLIYFSYDVKMKEKGDIPEGYSVSREKKERFSLILESASTNQTSMYLCASAAWQGRFGELFFGEGSRLTVL.

CDR3 sequence: CATSRGPGDYGYTF. The CDR3 bases are TGTGCCACCAGCAGAGGTCCAGGGGACTATGGCTACACCTTC. V is TRBV15 and J is TRBJ1-2; weak D call: TRBD1 (6 bases). In germline, CDR1 is LNHNV, CDR2 YYDKDF (reference sequence). The CDR3 is made up of 14 amino acids. Trimming pared 1 base from V and 3 bases from J, leaving 9 bases between.

Ten or more counts support this clonotype. The rearrangement uses TRBV29-1 and TRBJ1-4; D might be TRBD1 (5 bases). CDR3 length: 13 amino acids. V lost 2 bases and J 10 bases, leaving 14 bases between the germline ends. Germline V gene data show CDR1 as SQVTM and CDR2 as ANQGSEA. The CDR3 DNA reads as TGCAGCGTTGAATCAGGGACCGGGCGAAAACTGTTTTTT. As protein: CSVESGTGRKLFF.

The chain uses TRBV7-2 and TRBJ1-4, with unresolved D. Germline V gives CDR1 SGHTA, CDR2 FQGNSA. The CDR3 covers 12 residues. Trimming stripped 2 bases from V and 7 bases from J, with 5 bases between. The CDR3 DNA sequence: TGTGCCAGCAGCTTATGGGGTGAAAAACTGTTTTTT. Amino acids: CASSLWGEKLFF.

V is TRBV12-3 or TRBV12-4 and J is TRBJ2-2; D not resolved. Trimming pared 1 base from V and 3 bases from J, leaving 9 bases between. This CDR3 is built from 15 residues. CDR3 in amino acids: CASSLGNRHTGELFF. The CDR3 DNA reads TGTGCCAGCAGTTTAGGGAACAGACACACCGGGGAGCTGTTTTTT.

This clonotype has only a few counts. The V gene is TRBV4-3, the J gene TRBJ2-1; D unresolved. Germline CDR1 LGHNA, CDR2 YSLEER. Deletions cut 2 bases from V and 6 bases from J, with 11 bases between. This CDR3 contains 14 residues. For the CDR3, the DNA is TGCGCCAGCAGCCAAACCGTGTCAGGCAATGAGCAGTTCTTC. Its protein product is CASSQTVSGNEQFF.

The genes are TRBV10-1 and TRBJ2-3, with 7 bases matching TRBD1. The CDR3 is 15 amino acids. Germline values: CDR1 WNHNN, CDR2 SYGVQD (reference sequence). The V and J ends lost 6 bases and 6 bases, in that order; junction bases with no gene match: 12. The CDR3 DNA reads TGCGCCAGCAGAGCCGGACAGGCCACTTCGGATACGCAGTATTTT. Protein sequence: CASRAGQATSDTQYF.

CDR3 coding DNA: TGCGCCAGCAGCTTCCTGGCGAACACTGAAGCTTTCTTT. Translating gives CASSFLANTEAFF. J is TRBJ1-1 and V is TRBV5-1; no clear D. This CDR3 region has 13 residues. The germline V gene has CDR1 SGHRS and CDR2 YFSETQ. Trimming removed 2 bases from V and 1 base from J, with 6 bases in between.

The chain carries TRBV5-1 and TRBJ1-6; unclear D gene. Germline CDR1 and CDR2: SGHRS and YFSETQ. The CDR3 runs to 14 residues. The germline V and J ends were trimmed by 0 bases and 8 bases, with 9 bases remaining between them. CDR3: CASSLGEGYSPLHF. The CDR3 nucleotides are TGCGCCAGCAGCTTGGGGGAAGGGTATTCACCCCTCCACTTT.

This clonotype was seen repeatedly, ten times or more. V and J are TRBV5-5 and TRBJ1-5; no clear D gene. V gave up 0 bases and J gave up 0 bases, with 7 bases separating them. This CDR3 contains 15 residues. CDR1 and CDR2 (germline): SGHKS, YYEKEE (reference sequence). The CDR3 reads CASSLVSGSNQPQHF. Written as DNA, the CDR3 is TGTGCCAGCAGCTTGGTTTCGGGTAGCAATCAGCCCCAGCATTTT.

The V call is TRBV29-1, the J call TRBJ1-4, with TRBD1 identical over 9 bases. Trimming at V came to 5 bases and at J to 8 bases, leaving 6 bases not matched to a gene. Germline V gene lookup returns CDR1 SQVTM and CDR2 ANQGSEA. The CDR3 length is 13 residues. The DNA for the CDR3 is TGCAGCGTTAACAGGGGGCATGGAGAAAAACTGTTTTTT. Its translation: CSVNRGHGEKLFF.

The chain has TRBV14 and TRBJ2-1, with a weak D call TRBD2 (5 bases). V lost 0 bases to trimming and J lost 14 bases, with 14 bases between them. Germline CDR1 SGHDN, CDR2 FVKESK. CDR3 size: 13 residues. The chain's CDR3 is CASSQDLSTREFF. For the CDR3, the DNA is TGTGCCAGCAGCCAAGATCTAAGTACTAGGGAGTTCTTC.

This sequence joins TRBV20-1 and TRBJ2-3, with 11 bases fitting TRBD2. Trimming removed 2 bases from V and 0 bases from J; junction bases left unmatched: 1. Per germline, CDR1 DFQATT and CDR2 SNEGSKA (reference sequence). The CDR3 has 15 amino acids. Here the CDR3 DNA reads TGCAGTGCTAGATGGACTAGCGGGAGCACAGATACGCAGTATTTT. Amino acids: CSARWTSGSTDTQYF.

The V call is TRBV30, the J call TRBJ1-1, with D perhaps matching TRBD1 (6 bases). The V and J ends lost 8 bases and 0 bases respectively, with 10 bases between them. This CDR3 region has 12 residues. Germline CDR1 is GTSNPN and CDR2 is SVGIG (reference sequence). CDR3 sequence (DNA): TGTGCCCGGCAGGGGATGAACACTGAAGCTTTCTTT. Protein sequence: CARQGMNTEAFF.

This clonotype has only a few counts. The gene calls are TRBV18 and TRBJ2-1; D gene ambiguous. V lost 6 bases and J lost 5, with 14 bases in between. Germline V gene lookup returns CDR1 KGHSH and CDR2 LQKENI. This CDR3 spans 14 amino acids. The CDR3 nucleotides read TGTGCCAGCTCCCGTAGGCTCCCGGACAATGAGCAGTTCTTC. Protein: CASSRRLPDNEQFF.

The chain recombines TRBV27 with TRBJ1-1; D might be TRBD1 (5 bases). The CDR3 consists of 15 residues. Germline V gives CDR1 MNHEY, CDR2 SMNVEV (reference sequence). Trimming removed 2 bases at V and 0 bases at J, with 10 bases between. This CDR3 reads CASSLPQAMNTEAFF. CDR3 in DNA: TGTGCCAGCAGTTTACCACAGGCGATGAACACTGAAGCTTTCTTT.

This clonotype was recorded many times. The chain combines TRBV6-1 with TRBJ1-3, with D possibly being TRBD1 (5 bases). The CDR3 covers 14 residues. Trimming left V 10 bases short and J 2 bases short, with 15 bases between. Germline V gene lookup returns CDR1 MNHNS and CDR2 SASEGT. This CDR3 is CATAGGIAGNTIYF. CDR3 bases: TGTGCCACGGCCGGGGGAATAGCTGGAAACACCATATATTTT.

The V gene is TRBV20-1, the J gene TRBJ2-7, with D possibly matching TRBD2 (6 bases). V gave up 2 bases and J gave up 2 bases, with 13 bases separating them. Germline CDR1 reads DFQATT; CDR2 reads SNEGSKA (reference sequence). This CDR3 spans 14 amino acids. CDR3 protein: CSARRLAQTYEQYF. The CDR3 region has the DNA TGCAGTGCTAGACGCCTAGCGCAGACCTACGAGCAGTACTTC.

The chain links TRBV27 to TRBJ2-1; TRBD2 matches 13 bases. V shed 5 bases, J shed 15 bases, and the junction held 7 bases outside the gene matches. Germline V lookup: CDR1 MNHEY, CDR2 SMNVEV (reference sequence). The CDR3 runs to 13 residues. The CDR3 is CASSGTSGVSRFF. In DNA, the CDR3 is TGTGCCAGCAGTGGGACTAGCGGGGTATCTCGGTTCTTC.

The rearrangement links TRBV5-6 to TRBJ1-4; no clear D gene. This CDR3 contains 14 residues. V shed 4 bases and J shed 3 bases, with 10 bases lying between them. In germline, CDR1 is SGHDT, CDR2 YYEEEE. The CDR3 DNA follows: TGTGCCAGCAGCCTACCGTTTCCTAATGAAAAACTGTTTTTT. Encoded protein: CASSLPFPNEKLFF.

This clonotype was detected many times. The CDR3 protein is CASSHLGTGTNYGYTF. The CDR3 region has the DNA TGTGCCAGCAGCCACCTAGGGACAGGGACCAACTATGGCTACACCTTC. The chain has TRBV4-2 and TRBJ1-2; the match to TRBD1 covers 9 bases. After removal of 3 bases from V and 2 bases from J, the junction contained 7 bases not matched to a gene. This CDR3 has 16 amino acids. Germline CDR1 LGHNA, CDR2 YNFKEQ.

This clonotype was recorded a few times. The V and J genes are TRBV20-1 and TRBJ2-7; TRBD2 is a possible D gene (6 bases). This CDR3 is 18 amino acids long. Trimming left V 2 bases short and J 1 base short, with 24 bases between. CDR1 and CDR2 (germline): DFQATT, SNEGSKA (reference sequence). CDR3 nucleotides: TGCAGTGCTAGACCCCCCGCGAGCGGCGGGACCAGGTCCTACGAGCAGTACTTC. Translating gives CSARPPASGGTRSYEQYF.

This CDR3 is CASSSRQGSNQPQHF. The CDR3 nucleotides read TGTGCCAGCAGTTCTCGACAGGGGAGCAATCAGCCCCAGCATTTT. This chain links TRBV6-2 or TRBV6-3 with TRBJ1-5; 8 bases are a match to TRBD1. Germline V lookup: CDR1 MNHEY, CDR2 SVGEGT. The CDR3 is made up of 15 amino acids. V lost 4 bases and J lost 1; bases outside the gene matches: 3.

The J gene is TRBJ2-2, the V gene TRBV4-3; D possibly corresponds to TRBD1 (5 bases). This CDR3 spans 17 amino acids. CDR1 is LGHNA and CDR2 is YSLEER in the germline V gene. V lost 0 bases to trimming and J lost 2 bases, with 13 bases between them. The CDR3 DNA follows: TGCGCCAGCAGCCAAGATCGAAGGGGCCTTAACACCGGGGAGCTGTTTTTT. This sequence encodes CASSQDRRGLNTGELFF.

This clonotype was detected many times. The V gene is TRBV7-2, the J gene TRBJ2-1, with D unclear. Germline assignment: CDR1 SGHTA and CDR2 FQGNSA. Trimming left V 8 bases short and J 8 bases short, with 13 bases between. The CDR3 has 12 amino acids. CDR3 loop: CASHPRGHEQFF. The CDR3, as DNA: TGTGCCAGCCACCCCCGAGGCCATGAGCAGTTCTTC.

This rearrangement joins TRBV19 to TRBJ1-1; D is ambiguous. Germline-derived CDR1 and CDR2 are LNHDA and SQIVND (reference sequence). This CDR3 comprises 14 residues. Trimming took off 10 bases at V and 1 base at J, with 16 bases between the two ends. The CDR3 reads CATSSPGRNTEAFF. In DNA, the CDR3 is TGTGCCACTTCCTCCCCGGGGAGGAACACTGAAGCTTTCTTT.

This clonotype was seen at least ten times. V is TRBV5-1 and J is TRBJ1-5, with D possibly being TRBD1 (5 bases). V was cut by 2 bases and J by 7 bases, with 13 bases left in between. Germline V gene data show CDR1 as SGHRS and CDR2 as YFSETQ. The CDR3 runs 14 residues. CDR3 sequence reads: CASSLRDGGQPQHF. The CDR3 region has the DNA TGCGCCAGCAGCTTAAGGGACGGCGGACAGCCCCAGCATTTT.

This clonotype was observed a handful of times. In DNA, the CDR3 is TGTGCCAGCAGCTTGGGTGACAGGGACTATGGCTACACCTTC. Its translation: CASSLGDRDYGYTF. The chain uses TRBV5-4 and TRBJ1-2, with 7 bases lining up with TRBD1. This CDR3 contains 14 residues. Trimming removed 0 bases from V and 3 bases from J; junction bases left unmatched: 2. Germline V gives CDR1 SGHNT, CDR2 YYREEE (reference sequence).

This clonotype showed up just a few times. The rearrangement joins TRBV5-1 to TRBJ1-2; D is undetermined. The germline V and J ends were trimmed by 3 bases and 8 bases, with 11 bases remaining between them. CDR1 and CDR2 (germline): SGHRS, YFSETQ. The CDR3 contains 12 residues. Written as DNA, the CDR3 is TGCGCCAGCAGCTCCCGGGAAGGGGGCTACACCTTC. It yields the protein CASSSREGGYTF.

V gene TRBV29-1 combines with J gene TRBJ2-5; D is perhaps TRBD1 (5 bases). The CDR3 sequence is 12 residues long. Trimming shortened V by 2 bases and J by 5 bases, and 9 bases separated the two germline ends. Per the germline V gene, CDR1 is SQVTM and CDR2 is ANQGSEA. The CDR3 here is CSVEQGVETQYF. The CDR3 bases are TGCAGCGTTGAACAGGGTGTTGAGACCCAGTACTTC.